These 16 T cell receptor beta chains were sequenced from one sample in a study of blood T cell repertoires in COVID-19. Libraries were prepared by immunoSEQ multiplex PCR; TCRdb keeps only in-frame clonotypes and omits some of them. The sample carries fewer than 300,000 clones, roughly 80% recorded once. The sample was PBMCs or T cells enriched from blood (not recorded which). The receptors stem from a man aged 40-49 years who had been exposed to COVID-19.

Concerning this clone: At one boundary the junction diverges from the germline segment, which might be a read error. The chain joins TRBV28 to TRBJ2-3; tentatively, D is TRBD2 (5 bases). The germline gives CDR1 MDHEN, CDR2 SYDVKM. CDR3 size: 14 residues. This chain's CDR3 is CASRGDYRTDTRYF. Here the CDR3 DNA reads TGTGCCAGCAGGGGAGACTACCGCACAGATACGCGGTATTTT.

The V call is TRBV6-5, the J call TRBJ2-7; tentative D call: TRBD1 (5 bases). Germline lookup yields CDR1 MNHEY and CDR2 SVGAGI. The ends were cut back, 6 bases at V and 6 bases at J, with 21 bases in the middle. The CDR3 covers 15 residues. In DNA, the CDR3 is TGTGCCAGCAGGGAGCGCGACAGTCGGCTATTCGAGCAGTACTTC. Its translation: CASRERDSRLFEQYF.

V is TRBV7-6 and J is TRBJ1-5, with 10 bases that match TRBD1. From germline, CDR1 is SGHVS and CDR2 FNYEAQ. V shed 4 bases and J 5 bases; nucleotides not matched to a gene: 2. The CDR3 runs 14 residues. CDR3 nucleotides: TGTGCCAGCAGCTGGGGGACAGGGGATCAGCCCCAGCATTTT. It specifies CASSWGTGDQPQHF.

J is TRBJ1-2 and V is TRBV29-1; 9 nucleotides line up with TRBD1. The trim removed 5 bases at V and 7 bases at J, leaving 8 bases unmatched. The germline V gene has CDR1 SQVTM and CDR2 ANQGSEA. The CDR3 covers 13 residues. CDR3 region: CSVRGTGGLGYTF. The DNA for the CDR3 is TGCAGCGTTCGAGGAACAGGGGGCCTTGGCTACACCTTC. Combining the CDR3 with reference TRBV29-1 and TRBJ1-2 gives the whole variable domain SAVISQKPSRDICQRGTSLTIQCQVDSQVTMMFWYRQQPGQSLTLIATANQGSEATYESGFVIDKFPISRPNLTFSTLTVSNMSPEDSSIYLCSVRGTGGLGYTFGSGTRLTVV.

The V and J genes are TRBV10-3 and TRBJ2-7; D gene unclear. V was pared by 9 bases and J by 4 bases, with 13 bases between. The CDR3 sequence is 12 residues long. Germline V gene data show CDR1 as ENHRY and CDR2 as SYGVKD. In nucleotides, the CDR3 is TGTGCCATTGCACGAGGCGGATACGAGCAGTACTTC. It specifies CAIARGGYEQYF.

This clone has only a few counts. This chain links TRBV5-8 with TRBJ2-1; tentative D call: TRBD1 (5 bases). Germline V CDR1 and CDR2: SGHTS, YDEGEE. CDR3 size: 12 residues. V lost 2 bases, J lost 7 bases, and 7 bases lay in between. The CDR3 sequence is CASSFTGNEQFF. The DNA of the CDR3 is TGTGCCAGCAGCTTCACAGGAAATGAGCAGTTCTTC.

This sequence joins TRBV7-9 and TRBJ2-3, with D uncertain. V was clipped by 3 bases and J by 6 bases, with 13 bases between them. This CDR3 region has 14 residues. The germline V gene encodes CDR1 SEHNR and CDR2 FQNEAQ (reference sequence). CDR3 in amino acids: CASSFSRDADTQYF. The CDR3 DNA follows: TGTGCCAGCAGCTTTAGTAGAGATGCGGATACGCAGTATTTT.

The chain couples TRBV5-1 to TRBJ2-1; 11 positions agree with TRBD2. Germline CDR1 reads SGHRS; CDR2 reads YFSETQ. This CDR3 is 14 amino acids long. The V segment lost 2 bases and the J segment 7 bases; nucleotides outside the gene matches: 2. The CDR3 reads CASSLLAGENEQFF. CDR3 DNA sequence: TGCGCCAGCAGCTTACTAGCGGGAGAGAATGAGCAGTTCTTC.

The genes are TRBV3-1 (or the pseudogene TRBV3-2) and TRBJ2-1; 12 bases align to TRBD2. The ends lost 3 bases at V and 7 bases at J; junction bases unmatched: 4. The CDR3 contains 15 residues. Germline CDR1 reads LGHDT; CDR2 reads YNNKEL (reference sequence). The CDR3 region has the DNA TGTGCCAGCAGCCAGACTAGCGGGAGTGGGAATGAGCAGTTCTTC. It specifies CASSQTSGSGNEQFF.

This chain connects TRBV5-1 to TRBJ2-3; D is ambiguous. V lost 4 bases and J 2 bases, leaving 11 bases between the germline ends. The CDR3 runs to 14 residues. CDR1 is SGHRS and CDR2 is YFSETQ in the germline V gene. In DNA form, the CDR3 reads TGCGCCAGCAGCGAGGAGAAGAACACAGATACGCAGTATTTT. Its translation is CASSEEKNTDTQYF.

CDR3 DNA: TGTGCTAGTGGTTTGGATGAGTTGCAGCGAGAGCAGTTCTTC. Translating gives CASGLDELQREQFF. This sequence joins TRBV12-5 and TRBJ2-1; D is unresolved. From germline, CDR1 is LGHNT and CDR2 FRNRAP. The V end was cut by 1 base, the J end by 10 bases, with 14 bases between. CDR3 length: 14 amino acids.

In this sample, this clone turned up a few times. The chain couples TRBV20-1 to TRBJ2-3, with 7 bases fitting TRBD1. The trim removed 3 bases at V and 1 base at J, leaving 7 bases unmatched. From germline, CDR1 is DFQATT and CDR2 SNEGSKA (reference sequence). The CDR3 covers 15 residues. CDR3 region: CSASRGQGGTDTQYF. The DNA for the CDR3 is TGCAGTGCTAGTAGGGGGCAGGGGGGCACAGATACGCAGTATTTT.

The V and J genes are TRBV7-6 and TRBJ2-2, with D tentatively TRBD1 (5 bases). The CDR3 runs to 16 residues. Trimming took 2 bases from V and 0 from J, leaving 10 bases between them. The germline V gene has CDR1 SGHVS and CDR2 FNYEAQ. Here the CDR3 reads CASSLLQGTNTGELFF. The DNA for the CDR3 is TGTGCCAGCAGCTTATTGCAGGGAACGAACACCGGGGAGCTGTTTTTT.

The rearrangement uses TRBV6-5 and TRBJ1-1, with D unclear. V dropped 11 bases and J dropped 2 bases, with 9 bases sitting between them. This CDR3 region has 11 residues. Germline V gene lookup returns CDR1 MNHEY and CDR2 SVGAGI. The CDR3 here is CAAHSNTEAFF. DNA of the CDR3: TGTGCCGCCCACTCCAACACTGAAGCTTTCTTT.

The V gene is TRBV5-1, the J gene TRBJ2-2; 7 bases agree with TRBD2. The CDR3 runs to 14 residues. Germline trimming cut 5 bases from V and 1 base from J; bases unmatched to any gene: 2. Germline loops: CDR1 SGHRS, CDR2 YFSETQ. CDR3 nucleotides: TGCGCCAGCAGGGGACTACTGAACACCGGGGAGCTGTTTTTT. Amino acid sequence: CASRGLLNTGELFF. Looking up the rest from reference TRBV5-1 and TRBJ2-2 gives the full variable domain: KAGVTQTPRYLIKTRGQQVTLSCSPISGHRSVSWYQQTPGQGLQFLFEYFSETQRNKGNFPGRFSGRQFSNSRSEMNVSTLELGDSALYLCASRGLLNTGELFFGEGSRLTVL.

This clone was observed a single time. This rearrangement joins TRBV13 to TRBJ1-1, with D possibly being TRBD1 (6 bases). The CDR3 sequence is 12 residues long. Trimming removed 4 bases at V and 6 bases at J, with 9 bases between. CDR1 PRHDT and CDR2 FYEKMQ come from the germline V gene (reference sequence). CDR3 in amino acids: CASSSEGAEAFF. CDR3 in DNA: TGTGCCAGCAGCTCCGAGGGGGCTGAAGCTTTCTTT.